This is a list of T cell receptor beta chains from one sample in a study of blood T cell repertoires in COVID-19. TCRdb's copy holds only in-frame clones and misses some; the assay was immunoSEQ multiplex PCR. The repertoire holds roughly 230,000 clones, with roughly 85% as singletons. Sequencing was done on a sample of PBMCs or T cells enriched from blood (not recorded which). These TCRs come from a woman between 45 and 60 years old who had been exposed to COVID-19. Each CDR3 is given with its conserved first and last residue. The D gene is left open where the match is weak. Clone size is not always given. Where it is, it says once, few, many or a class for expanded clones.

V	size	J	D	CDR3	DNA
TRBV30	few	TRBJ2-5	-	CAWGWDSEETQYF	TGTGCCTGGGGCTGGGACTCTGAAGAGACCCAGTACTTC
TRBV18	-	TRBJ1-6	TRBD1	CASSPIRGTAQYSPLHF	TGTGCCAGCTCACCAATTCGAGGGACAGCGCAGTATTCACCCCTCCACTTT
TRBV2	-	TRBJ2-1	-	CASSVRRYNEQFF	TGTGCCAGCAGTGTTCGGAGATACAATGAGCAGTTCTTC
TRBV12-3/TRBV12-4	-	TRBJ1-4	TRBD1	CASAGQGEKLFF	TGTGCCAGCGCTGGACAGGGAGAAAAACTGTTTTTT
TRBV27	-	TRBJ1-2	-	CASSARGAYGYTF	TGTGCCAGCAGTGCCCGGGGGGCTTATGGCTACACCTTC
TRBV6-2/TRBV6-3	-	TRBJ1-2	-	CASIPSIRGYGYTF	TGTGCCAGCATCCCATCTATCCGCGGTTATGGCTACACCTTC
TRBV19	few	TRBJ1-1	TRBD1	CASSIAGRGDTEAFF	TGTGCCAGTAGTATCGCTGGCAGGGGGGACACTGAAGCTTTCTTT
TRBV7-2	few	TRBJ2-5	-	CASSLIQGQTQYF	TGTGCCAGCAGCTTAATCCAGGGTCAGACCCAGTACTTC
TRBV11-2	-	TRBJ2-1	TRBD2	CASRAGYSNEQFF	TGTGCCAGCAGAGCGGGATACAGCAATGAGCAGTTCTTC
TRBV18	-	TRBJ1-4	-	CASSPRGGSEKLFF	TGTGCCAGCTCACCACGCGGGGGATCGGAAAAACTGTTTTTT
TRBV10-2	few	TRBJ2-3	-	CATRQGGVLTDTQYF	TGCGCCACCCGCCAGGGCGGGGTCCTCACAGATACGCAGTATTTT
TRBV2	once	TRBJ1-2	-	CASSGGSTNYGYTF	TGTGCCAGCAGTGGGGGCAGCACTAACTATGGCTACACCTTC
TRBV6-5	once	TRBJ1-5	TRBD1	CASTGGFGNQPQHF	TGTGCCAGCACAGGGGGCTTCGGCAATCAGCCCCAGCATTTT
TRBV5-8	-	TRBJ2-1	TRBD2	CASSSGTSGVEQFF	TGTGCCAGCAGCTCTGGGACTAGCGGGGTTGAGCAGTTCTTC
TRBV6-5	-	TRBJ2-3	-	CASSYSSVGGSDTQYF	TGTGCCAGCAGTTACTCGTCTGTCGGAGGATCAGATACGCAGTATTTT
TRBV18	-	TRBJ1-3	-	CASSPPGQAGNTIYF	TGTGCCAGCTCACCACCGGGACAAGCTGGAAACACCATATATTTT
TRBV30	-	TRBJ2-1	TRBD1	CAWNNRDRGLFGNEQFF	TGTGCCTGGAATAACCGGGACAGGGGGCTCTTCGGCAATGAGCAGTTCTTC
TRBV4-3	-	TRBJ2-3	TRBD2	CASSPAGRAMDTQYF	TGCGCCAGCAGCCCCGCAGGGAGGGCGATGGATACGCAGTATTTT
TRBV12-5	-	TRBJ1-1	-	CASGLIQGPFMNTEAFF	TGTGCTAGTGGTTTGATACAGGGCCCCTTCATGAACACTGAAGCTTTCTTT
TRBV5-5	-	TRBJ2-6	-	CASSLLQGGAGANVLTF	TGTGCCAGCAGCTTGTTACAGGGAGGGGCTGGGGCCAACGTCCTGACTTTC
TRBV6-6	-	TRBJ1-1	-	CASTSQGGSTEAFF	TGTGCCAGCACCTCACAGGGAGGGAGCACTGAAGCTTTCTTT
TRBV5-6	-	TRBJ2-1	-	CASSSDIYNEQFF	TGTGCCAGCAGCTCGGACATCTACAATGAGCAGTTCTTC
TRBV2	-	TRBJ2-5	-	CASRDQAGGTVRETQYF	TGTGCCAGCAGGGACCAGGCTGGCGGGACAGTCCGAGAGACCCAGTACTTC
TRBV20-1	-	TRBJ2-7	-	CSASHLTYEQYF	TGCAGTGCTAGTCACCTAACCTACGAGCAGTACTTC
TRBV27	-	TRBJ1-3	TRBD1	CASSPTGQGPGNTIYF	TGTGCCAGCAGTCCAACCGGACAGGGCCCTGGAAACACCATATATTTT
TRBV6-5	few	TRBJ1-5	-	CASSYRGSGNQPQHF	TGTGCCAGCAGTTATCGGGGTTCGGGCAATCAGCCCCAGCATTTT
TRBV12-3/TRBV12-4	-	TRBJ1-2	-	CASRGRPPKGYTF	TGTGCCAGCAGGGGGAGGCCCCCCAAGGGCTACACCTTC
TRBV19	-	TRBJ1-2	-	CASSPDGLLASNYGYTF	TGTGCCAGTAGCCCCGATGGGCTCCTCGCCTCTAACTATGGCTACACCTTC
TRBV9	-	TRBJ2-3	-	CASSVGPSSDTQYF	TGTGCCAGCAGCGTAGGTCCTAGTTCAGATACGCAGTATTTT
TRBV19	-	TRBJ1-6	-	CASSSIGQLNSPLHF	TGTGCCAGTAGCTCAATAGGACAGCTTAATTCACCCCTCCACTTT
TRBV10-3	few	TRBJ1-1	TRBD1	CAISEQGGRTEAFF	TGTGCCATCAGTGAGCAGGGGGGAAGGACTGAAGCTTTCTTT
TRBV19	-	TRBJ1-6	TRBD1	CASSPRTGDNSPLHF	TGTGCCAGTAGTCCACGGACAGGCGATAATTCACCCCTCCACTTT
TRBV11-2	-	TRBJ2-1	TRBD2	CASSLGAGDYNEQFF	TGTGCCAGCAGCTTAGGAGCGGGGGATTACAATGAGCAGTTCTTC
TRBV5-4	-	TRBJ1-1	-	CASSNLGLLNTEAFF	TGTGCCAGCAGCAACCTCGGACTACTGAACACTGAAGCTTTCTTT
TRBV5-4	-	TRBJ2-7	TRBD2	CASSLAGGHHEQYF	TGTGCCAGCAGCTTGGCGGGGGGTCACCACGAGCAGTACTTC
TRBV6-1	-	TRBJ2-7	-	CASSERGWYEQYF	TGTGCCAGCAGTGAAAGGGGCTGGTACGAGCAGTACTTC
TRBV5-1	few	TRBJ2-5	-	CASSLQGTETQYF	TGCGCCAGCAGCTTACAGGGAACGGAGACCCAGTACTTC
TRBV5-1	-	TRBJ1-1	TRBD1	CASRGRQGMNTEAFF	TGCGCCAGCAGGGGAAGACAGGGGATGAACACTGAAGCTTTCTTT
TRBV5-4	-	TRBJ1-1	TRBD1	CASSLAGGGAPEAFF	TGTGCCAGCAGCTTGGCTGGAGGGGGCGCACCCGAAGCTTTCTTT